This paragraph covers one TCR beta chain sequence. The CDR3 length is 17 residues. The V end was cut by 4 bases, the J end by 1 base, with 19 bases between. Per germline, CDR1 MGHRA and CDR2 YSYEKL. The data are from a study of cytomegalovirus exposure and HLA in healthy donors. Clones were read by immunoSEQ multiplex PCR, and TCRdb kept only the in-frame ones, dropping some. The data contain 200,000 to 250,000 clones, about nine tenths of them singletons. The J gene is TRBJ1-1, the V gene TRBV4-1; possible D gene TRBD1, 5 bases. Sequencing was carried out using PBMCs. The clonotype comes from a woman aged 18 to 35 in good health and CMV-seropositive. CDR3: CASSPQGARGRNTEAFF. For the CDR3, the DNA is TGCGCCAGCAGCCCCCAGGGAGCCCGGGGGAGGAACACTGAAGCTTTCTTT.